This T cell receptor (beta chain) was retrieved from a study of Ad26.COV2.S vaccination and SARS-CoV-2 variants. Whole-study findings and limits: Overall T cell responses may have been underestimated by the analyses of TCR breadth and depth.

Notes on this clone: As yet, its antigen is unknown.

Method: immunoSEQ multiplex PCR; TCRdb's copy keeps in-frame clones and lacks some. The sample consists of about 350,000 clones, about 88% of them appearing once. Treatment indicated: about 20 received Ad26.COV2.S at low or high dose, single or two shots; 5 received placebo; per-sample allocation not given. At day 63 after the first vaccine or placebo injection, samples were drawn. This CDR3 is built from 18 residues. Trimming took 1 base from V and 0 from J; bases not matched to a gene: 8. The germline V gene has CDR1 KGHSH and CDR2 LQKENI. Source: peripheral blood, taken in a trial of Ad26.COV2.S vaccine versus placebo. This clonotype was sampled from a person aged 18-60 years who received the Ad26.COV2.S COVID-19 vaccine or a placebo. The genes are TRBV18 and TRBJ1-4, with TRBD1 matching over 7 bases. The DNA for the CDR3 is TGTGCCAGCTCACCACAGGAGGGGGCCCCTGCAACTAATGAAAAACTGTTTTTT. Translating it yields CASSPQEGAPATNEKLFF. Filled out from reference TRBV18 and TRBJ1-4, the complete variable domain reads NAGVMQNPRHLVRRRGQEARLRCSPMKGHSHVYWYRQLPEEGLKFMVYLQKENIIDESGMPKERFSAEFPKEGPSILRIQQVVRGDSAAYFCASSPQEGAPATNEKLFFGSGTQLSVL.